This is a list of T cell receptor beta chains from one sample in a study of T cell repertoires in cytomegalovirus infection. The antigens for these receptors are not known. TCRdb redid the calling of the reads with MiXCR, one entry per CDR3 protein. The sample has 650,000 to 850,000 distinct CDR3 sequences; about 27% are singletons. Sequences were derived from cultured CD8+ T cells from PBMCs, sampled from culture after CMV antigen stimulation. The receptors derive from a human donor in good health (CMV status not recorded). Some clones in this sample may be carry-over from other donors' samples. CDR3s include the opening cysteine and the closing phenylalanine or tryptophan. The D gene is left open where the match is weak. Only some rows state a clone size, as once, few, many or a class for expanded clones.

D gene	V gene	J gene	clone size	CDR3 DNA	CDR3 protein
.	TRBV29-1	TRBJ1-2	many	TGCAGCGTTGAAGCTTATGGCAACCACTATGGCTACACCTTC	CSVEAYGNHYGYTF
.	TRBV7-9	TRBJ1-6	few	TGTGCCAGCGGGATCTATAATTCACCCCTCCACTTT	CASGIYNSPLHF
TRBD2	TRBV11-2	TRBJ2-1	.	TGTGCCAGCAGAATAACGGGGGGGCCATACAATGAGCAGTTCTTC	CASRITGGPYNEQFF
TRBD1	TRBV5-6	TRBJ1-2	few	TGTGCCAGCAGCTACGGGACAGGACCAGATGGCTACACCTTC	CASSYGTGPDGYTF
.	TRBV27	TRBJ1-2	few	TGTGCCAGCAGTCGAGGACCCTCCGTAGGCTACACCTTC	CASSRGPSVGYTF
TRBD1	TRBV7-2	TRBJ2-2	many	TGTGCCAGCAGCATAACGGGACAGACGAACACCGGGGAGCTGTTTTTT	CASSITGQTNTGELFF
TRBD1	TRBV14	TRBJ1-4	few	TGTGCCAGCAGCCCTTCGCCGGGACAGGAACTTGAGGAAAAACTGTTTTTT	CASSPSPGQELEEKLFF
.	TRBV13	TRBJ1-5	.	TGTGCCAGCAGCTCCACAACGCAGGGGAACAATCAGCCCCAGCATTTT	CASSSTTQGNNQPQHF
.	TRBV4-3	TRBJ1-2	few	TGCGCCAGCAGCCAAGGACGGTTTAACTATGGCTACACCTTC	CASSQGRFNYGYTF
.	TRBV5-6	TRBJ2-7	few	TGTGCCAGCAGCTTAGGGGCGTCCGAGCAGTACTTC	CASSLGASEQYF
.	TRBV5-5	TRBJ1-5	few	TGTGCCAGCAGCTTGGGTGACAGAAACAATCAGCCCCAGCATTTT	CASSLGDRNNQPQHF
.	TRBV19	TRBJ1-1	.	TGTGCCAGTAGCCACAGGGTGTGGGCTGAAGCTTTCTTT	CASSHRVWAEAFF
.	TRBV27	TRBJ2-7	.	TGTGCCAGCAGAACAGGCGCGAGCTCCTACGAGCAGTACTTC	CASRTGASSYEQYF
.	TRBV7-8	TRBJ1-2	few	TGTGCCAGCAGCATCGGACCTTTCCACAACTATGGCTACACCTTC	CASSIGPFHNYGYTF
.	TRBV7-9	TRBJ1-1	.	TGTGCCAGCAGATCAAGGGGTGAAGCTTTCTTT	CASRSRGEAFF
.	TRBV12-3/TRBV12-4	TRBJ1-1	.	TGTGCCAGCAGCTGGACATCCAAGAACACTGAAGCTTTCTTT	CASSWTSKNTEAFF
TRBD1	TRBV27	TRBJ2-2	few	TGTGCCAGCAGTTTCCTGACAGGGATGAACACCGGGGAGCTGTTTTTT	CASSFLTGMNTGELFF